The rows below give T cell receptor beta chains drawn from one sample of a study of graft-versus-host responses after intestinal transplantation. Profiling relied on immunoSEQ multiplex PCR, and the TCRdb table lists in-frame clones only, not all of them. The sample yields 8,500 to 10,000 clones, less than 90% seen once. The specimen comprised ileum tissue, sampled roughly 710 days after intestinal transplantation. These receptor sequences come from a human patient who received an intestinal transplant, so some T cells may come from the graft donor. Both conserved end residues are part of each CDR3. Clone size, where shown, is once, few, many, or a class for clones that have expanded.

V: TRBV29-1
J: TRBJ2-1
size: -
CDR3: CSVERLADYNEQFF

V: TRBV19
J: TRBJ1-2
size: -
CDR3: CASSIPPSLQGGYTF

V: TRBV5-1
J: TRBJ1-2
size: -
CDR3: CASSLGQGHGYTF

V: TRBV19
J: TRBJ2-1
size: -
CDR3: CASKLGGAFSEQFF

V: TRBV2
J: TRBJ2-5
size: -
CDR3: CASRTQGVVSETQYF

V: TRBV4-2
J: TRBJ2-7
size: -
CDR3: CASSQGTSGRYEQYF

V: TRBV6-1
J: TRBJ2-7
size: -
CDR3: CASSGTFPPYEQYF

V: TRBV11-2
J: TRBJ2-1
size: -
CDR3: CASSPRTSGNEQFF

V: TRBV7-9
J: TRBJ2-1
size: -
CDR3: CASSGRGSGGYNEQFF

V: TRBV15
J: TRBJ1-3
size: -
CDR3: CATSGRIIPTSGNTIYF

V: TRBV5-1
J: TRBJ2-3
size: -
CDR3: CASSVIERSSTDTQYF

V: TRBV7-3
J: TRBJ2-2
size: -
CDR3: CASSPPFGTGGAGELFF

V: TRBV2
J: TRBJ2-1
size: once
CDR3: CASSDTSGFGVAQFF

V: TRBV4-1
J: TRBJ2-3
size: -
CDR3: CASSPGPGGASTDTQYF

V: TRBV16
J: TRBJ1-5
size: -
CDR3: CASSQGDGYQPQHF

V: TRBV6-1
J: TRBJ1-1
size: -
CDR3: CASRQGSMNTEAFF

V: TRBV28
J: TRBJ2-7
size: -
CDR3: CASRNPDEQYF

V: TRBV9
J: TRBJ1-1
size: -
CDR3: CASSVAVNREAFF

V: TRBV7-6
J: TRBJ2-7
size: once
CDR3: CASSLGQVYEQYF